This T cell receptor (beta chain) was captured in a study of CXCR3-negative and CXCR3-positive naive CD8 T cells. General study results and limits: Much lower diversity was found in memory CD8+ cells, while both naive subsets had comparably high diversity. Whereas memory cells differed, naive CXCR3-negative and CXCR3-positive cells shared similar TRBV-TRBJ usage.

UMI-labeled 5' RACE TRB cDNA libraries were prepared from the cells. TCRdb re-called the 5' RACE reads; one entry per CDR3 protein, DNA not given. The table lists over 45,000 distinct CDR3 sequences. Comment on this clonotype: Its matching antigen is unknown.

Germline V CDR1 and CDR2: MNHEY, SVGAGI. The CDR3 length is 17 residues. The sequence came from a human donor in good health. Some clones in this sample may be carry-over from other donors' samples. The chain combines TRBV6-5 with TRBJ2-5. Sequencing input: naive CXCR3- CD8+ T cells from blood. Subset given: CD45RO-CCR7+CD27+CD95- naive CD8+ T cells lacking CXCR3 (TNR3-). CDR3 loop: CASSYSTQPKVLETQYF.